The 10 T cell receptor beta chains below come from one sample, sequenced in a study of blood T cell repertoires in COVID-19. Some clones are missing from TCRdb's copy, which holds only in-frame ones; the method was immunoSEQ multiplex PCR. The sample carries 200,000 to 300,000 clones, roughly 81% recorded once. Material: peripheral blood. The receptor source for this set is a man aged 45-65 years with acute or convalescent COVID-19.

J is TRBJ1-1 and V is TRBV15; D is undetermined. Trimming removed 3 bases at V and 6 bases at J, with 11 bases between. Per the germline V gene, CDR1 is LNHNV and CDR2 is YYDKDF (reference sequence). This CDR3 contains 13 residues. CDR3 sequence (DNA): TGTGCCACCAGCAGTGCGGCACTGTCTGAAGCTTTCTTT. The encoded protein is CATSSAALSEAFF.

CDR3: CASSLWREGPETQYF. CDR3 DNA: TGTGCCAGCAGCTTATGGCGGGAGGGCCCGGAGACCCAGTACTTC. J is TRBJ2-5 and V is TRBV13, with 9 nucleotides matching TRBD2. The CDR3 consists of 15 residues. V dropped 2 bases and J dropped 5; count of bases not matched to a gene: 6. CDR1 and CDR2 (germline): PRHDT, FYEKMQ (reference sequence).

The chain couples TRBV18 to TRBJ1-1, with D hard to call. Germline CDR1 reads KGHSH; CDR2 reads LQKENI. CDR3 size: 15 residues. V dropped 3 bases and J dropped 6 bases, with 17 bases sitting between them. CDR3 loop: CASSPIRSGVAEAFF. The CDR3 DNA follows: TGTGCCAGCTCACCCATTCGATCGGGTGTGGCTGAAGCTTTCTTT.

This clone was detected once. The chain combines TRBV28 with TRBJ1-2; 7 bases map to TRBD1. There are 16 residues in the CDR3. Losses at the gene ends were 4 bases for V and 4 bases for J; bases not matched to a gene: 12. Per the germline V gene, CDR1 is MDHEN and CDR2 is SYDVKM. CDR3: CASSSPIATGSYGYTF. Here the CDR3 DNA reads TGTGCCAGCAGTTCCCCCATAGCGACAGGGAGCTATGGCTACACCTTC.

The CDR3 DNA is TGCGCCAGCAGCCAAGAACGTAGCGGGATTTCGTCCTACGAGCAGTACTTC. Protein sequence: CASSQERSGISSYEQYF. This chain uses TRBV4-1 with TRBJ2-7; 8 bases match TRBD2. The V segment lost 0 bases and the J segment 1 base; nucleotides outside the gene matches: 8. The germline V gene encodes CDR1 MGHRA and CDR2 YSYEKL. CDR3 size: 17 residues.

This clone was picked up many times. The chain couples TRBV28 to TRBJ1-5, with TRBD1 as a possible D gene (5 bases). Germline CDR1 is MDHEN and CDR2 is SYDVKM. CDR3 length equals 13 residues. V was shortened by 6 bases and J by 1 base, with 7 bases between the two germline ends. DNA for the CDR3: TGTGCCAGCAGCTCAGGGAGCAATCAGCCCCAGCATTTT. It is translated as CASSSGSNQPQHF.

This chain joins TRBV12-5 and TRBJ1-1, with TRBD1 identical over 9 bases. The length of the CDR3 is 17 residues. Germline V gene lookup returns CDR1 LGHNT and CDR2 FRNRAP. The junction had 9 bases not matched to a gene; V was cut back by 0 bases and J by 4 bases. The CDR3 coding sequence is TGTGCTAGTGGTTTGGTATATACCTTGGACAGGGGCACTGAAGCTTTCTTT. This translates into CASGLVYTLDRGTEAFF.

This clone was picked up one time. V and J are TRBV5-1 and TRBJ2-2, with 9 nucleotides matching TRBD1. The length of the CDR3 is 15 residues. Germline trimming cut 8 bases from V and 3 bases from J; bases unmatched to any gene: 8. The V gene's germline CDR1 is SGHRS and CDR2 YFSETQ. DNA of the CDR3: TGCGCCAGTTTGACCGGGACAGGGCACACCGGGGAGCTGTTTTTT. Translated, it gives CASLTGTGHTGELFF.

This clone was detected once. The V call is TRBV9, the J call TRBJ2-3, with a tentative D call TRBD2 (7 bases). This CDR3 is 15 amino acids long. Trimming took 3 bases from V and 0 from J, leaving 11 bases between them. Germline CDR1 is SGDLS and CDR2 is YYNGEE. The DNA of the CDR3 is TGTGCCAGCAGCGAGAGGGGGGGAAGCACAGATACGCAGTATTTT. Encoded protein: CASSERGGSTDTQYF.

This chain joins TRBV11-2 and TRBJ2-7; tentative D call: TRBD1 (5 bases). The germline gives CDR1 SGHAT, CDR2 FQNNGV. Trimming stripped 1 base from V and 4 bases from J, with 11 bases between. The length of the CDR3 is 14 residues. CDR3 nucleotide sequence: TGTGCCAGCAGCTTAGCTGGGGCTCGGTACGAGCAGTACTTC. Translation: CASSLAGARYEQYF.